This T cell receptor (beta chain) was captured in a study of T cells after yellow fever vaccination. TCRdb independently ran MiXCR on the 5' RACE reads; one entry per CDR3 protein. The sample contains about 150,000 distinct CDR3 sequences, 6.2% of which appear only once. Many counts were recorded for this clonotype. The CDR3 is made up of 14 amino acids. Germline V gene sequence: CDR1 SGHNT, CDR2 YYREEE (reference sequence). Trimming cost V 1 base and J 4 bases, with 11 bases left between them. The chain is built from TRBV5-4 and TRBJ2-5, with D hard to call. This TCR derives from a man aged 18 to 35 who received the YFV17D yellow fever vaccine. Sequencing was performed on CD4+ T cells sorted from PBMCs, taken on the day of the first yellow fever vaccination. This CDR3 reads CASSLFDTRETQYF. The CDR3 region has the DNA TGTGCCAGCAGCTTGTTCGACACAAGAGAGACCCAGTACTTC.